The 20 T cell receptor beta chains reported below all come from one sample, sequenced in a study of immune evolution from preneoplasia to lung adenocarcinoma. Assay used: immunoSEQ multiplex PCR; TCRdb lists only in-frame clones, some missing. The sample yields under 5,000 clones, 74% seen once. The sequenced material came from FFPE adjacent normal lung tissue. Receptors originate from a person aged 55-80 years with lung adenocarcinoma.

By frequency in the sample, this clone is large. The genes are TRBV4-2 and TRBJ2-5; 8 nucleotides align to TRBD1. This CDR3 is 17 amino acids long. Looked up from germline, CDR1 is LGHNA and CDR2 is YNFKEQ. V was pared by 1 base and J by 5 bases, with 12 bases of the junction left unmatched. CDR3 bases: TGTGCCAGCAGCCAAGGAACGAGCGACAGGGGTGGTGAGACCCAGTACTTC. Encoded protein: CASSQGTSDRGGETQYF.

This chain joins TRBV6-1 and TRBJ2-3; 16 positions agree with TRBD2. In germline, CDR1 is MNHNS, CDR2 SASEGT. This CDR3 region has 18 residues. V was clipped by 3 bases and J by 6 bases; unmatched bases: 9. The CDR3 loop is CASSDLRPGLAGGDTQYF. For the CDR3, the DNA is TGTGCCAGCAGTGACCTACGACCGGGACTAGCGGGAGGGGATACGCAGTATTTT.

The chain has TRBV30 and TRBJ2-1; 14 bases match TRBD2. The CDR3 loop spans 16 amino acids. The V gene's germline CDR1 is GTSNPN and CDR2 SVGIG (reference sequence). After removal of 6 bases from V and 8 bases from J, the junction contained 12 bases not matched to a gene. The CDR3 DNA follows: TGTGCCTGCGACCCGGGACTAGCGGGAGCGGTCGATGAGCAGTTCTTC. Encoded protein: CACDPGLAGAVDEQFF.

The genes are TRBV20-1 and TRBJ2-3; D might be TRBD2 (6 bases). The CDR3 runs 11 residues. Germline V lookup: CDR1 DFQATT, CDR2 SNEGSKA (reference sequence). V was cut by 6 bases and J by 7 bases, with 11 bases left in between. The CDR3 region is CSASGGNTQYF. Here the CDR3 DNA reads TGCAGTGCGTCTGGGGGGAATACGCAGTATTTT.

The chain joins TRBV11-2 to TRBJ2-5; D ambiguous. Trimming shortened V by 5 bases and J by 5 bases, and 9 bases separated the two germline ends. The V gene's germline CDR1 is SGHAT and CDR2 FQNNGV. There are 12 residues in the CDR3. The CDR3 DNA is TGTGCCAGCAGCCCCATGTGGGAGACCCAGTACTTC. Translated, it gives CASSPMWETQYF.

This chain uses TRBV5-1 with TRBJ2-1; a possible D gene is TRBD2 (6 bases). This CDR3 contains 15 residues. Trimming took off 1 base at V and 8 bases at J, with 16 bases between the two ends. Germline V gene sequence: CDR1 SGHRS, CDR2 YFSETQ. The DNA for the CDR3 is TGCGCCAGCAGCTTGAGAAGCGGGCGAGAGGATGAGCAGTTCTTC. Protein sequence: CASSLRSGREDEQFF.

The chain uses TRBV5-4 and TRBJ2-2; no reliable D call. Per the germline V gene, CDR1 is SGHNT and CDR2 is YYREEE (reference sequence). V was clipped by 4 bases and J by 6 bases, with 7 bases between them. The CDR3 is 12 amino acids. CDR3 loop: CASSIIPGELFF. In DNA, the CDR3 is TGTGCCAGCAGCATTATCCCCGGGGAGCTGTTTTTT.

This chain joins TRBV7-3 and TRBJ1-2; TRBD1 agrees at 12 bases. The CDR3 has 18 residues. The V and J ends lost 1 base and 5 bases, in that order; junction bases with no gene match: 11. Germline loops: CDR1 SGHTA, CDR2 FQGTGA. In DNA form, the CDR3 reads TGTGCCAGCAGCTTAATTGGGACAGGGGGCGCAGGAGGATATGGCTACACCTTC. Protein: CASSLIGTGGAGGYGYTF.

This clone appeared once. The chain couples TRBV28 to TRBJ1-2; D is undetermined. The CDR3 contains 14 residues. The germline CDR1 and CDR2 sequences are MDHEN and SYDVKM. V gave up 6 bases and J gave up 0 bases, with 11 bases separating them. This chain's CDR3 is CASRRPGPNYGYTF. The CDR3, as DNA: TGTGCCAGCAGACGACCGGGTCCTAACTATGGCTACACCTTC.

The rearrangement links TRBV30 to TRBJ1-3; D is ambiguous. Germline lookup yields CDR1 GTSNPN and CDR2 SVGIG (reference sequence). The length of the CDR3 is 12 residues. Trimming took 0 bases from V and 6 from J, leaving 6 bases between them. CDR3 protein: CAWSVQANTIYF. In DNA form, the CDR3 reads TGTGCCTGGAGTGTACAAGCAAACACCATATATTTT.

The rearrangement uses TRBV10-3 and TRBJ2-7, with D possibly matching TRBD2 (5 bases). Germline V CDR1 and CDR2: ENHRY, SYGVKD. This CDR3 is 14 amino acids long. The ends were cut back, 3 bases at V and 1 base at J, with 10 bases in the middle. The CDR3 DNA reads as TGTGCCATCAGTGACGGAGCGGCATCCTACGAGCAGTACTTC. Its protein is CAISDGAASYEQYF.

This clone occurred a few times. The chain employs TRBV6-1 and TRBJ2-1, with 10 bases identical to TRBD2. The CDR3 extends over 17 amino acids. The V segment lost 4 bases and the J segment 3 bases; nucleotides outside the gene matches: 9. Germline values: CDR1 MNHNS, CDR2 SASEGT. The CDR3 nucleotides are TGTGCCAGCAGTGCCCTATCTAGCGGGAGTTTCTACAATGAGCAGTTCTTC. Its translation is CASSALSSGSFYNEQFF.

V is TRBV1 and J is TRBJ1-2; the table's D gene call, TRBD1, was not cross checked with the DNA. TRBV1 is a pseudogene locus. The length of the CDR3 is 11 residues. This CDR3 is CTATANYGYTF. For the CDR3, the DNA is TGCACCGCGACAGCTAACTATGGCTACACCTTC.

The DNA of the CDR3 is TGTGCCAGCAGGCGAGGACAGGGCCCAAACATTCAGTACTTC. It specifies CASRRGQGPNIQYF. The gene calls are TRBV7-9 and TRBJ2-4; TRBD1 agrees at 8 bases. The CDR3 consists of 14 residues. The J segment lost 6 bases and the V segment lost 6 bases, leaving 7 bases of the junction unmatched. Germline V gives CDR1 SEHNR, CDR2 FQNEAQ (reference sequence).

The chain employs TRBV7-3 and TRBJ2-1, with TRBD2 matching over 11 bases. V dropped 4 bases and J dropped 8; count of bases not matched to a gene: 7. Germline-derived CDR1 and CDR2 are SGHTA and FQGTGA. CDR3 length: 15 residues. The CDR3 sequence is CASSSTSGEWDEQFF. The CDR3 DNA reads as TGTGCCAGCAGCTCGACTAGCGGGGAATGGGATGAGCAGTTCTTC.

The rearrangement uses TRBV13 and TRBJ2-1, with 9 positions matching TRBD2. V shed 4 bases, J shed 2 bases, and the junction held 18 bases outside the gene matches. Germline CDR1 reads PRHDT; CDR2 reads FYEKMQ (reference sequence). The CDR3 totals 20 residues. In DNA, the CDR3 is TGTGCCAGCAGCTCTTATACCCGGGAGCGCGGGAGGGGAACCTACAATGAGCAGTTCTTC. This translates into CASSSYTRERGRGTYNEQFF.

The table lists this clone with a few counts. V is TRBV6-1 and J is TRBJ1-5; D may be TRBD1 (6 bases). V lost 1 base, J lost 1 base, and 8 bases lay in between. The CDR3 contains 15 residues. The germline CDR1 and CDR2 sequences are MNHNS and SASEGT. The DNA of the CDR3 is TGTGCCAGCAGTGAAGAAGGACAGAGCAATCAGCCCCAGCATTTT. This sequence encodes CASSEEGQSNQPQHF.

The gene calls are TRBV7-9 and TRBJ1-2; 11 bases line up with TRBD1. This CDR3 comprises 16 residues. The germline CDR1 and CDR2 sequences are SEHNR and FQNEAQ (reference sequence). V shed 5 bases and J 8 bases; nucleotides not matched to a gene: 13. CDR3 sequence reads: CASSRGTGGPLGGYTF. The CDR3, as DNA: TGTGCCAGCAGCCGGGGGACAGGGGGTCCCTTGGGGGGCTACACCTTC.

J is TRBJ1-2 and V is TRBV5-6; D not certain. V lost 0 bases to trimming and J lost 6 bases, with 24 bases between them. Germline V gene lookup returns CDR1 SGHDT and CDR2 YYEEEE. This CDR3 contains 18 residues. Here the CDR3 DNA reads TGTGCCAGCAGCTTGGTTTGGTCCGTCCGGACCTCAGAGAATGGCTACACCTTC. As protein: CASSLVWSVRTSENGYTF. The variable domain in full, completed from reference TRBV5-6 and TRBJ1-2, reads DAGVTQSPTHLIKTRGQQVTLRCSPKSGHDTVSWYQQALGQGPQFIFQYYEEEERQRGNFPDRFSGHQFPNYSSELNVNALLLGDSALYLCASSLVWSVRTSENGYTFGSGTRLTVV.

The chain uses TRBV11-1 and TRBJ2-5; no clear D. Deletions cut 3 bases from V and 0 bases from J, with 8 bases between. Germline CDR1 is SGHAT and CDR2 is FQDESV (reference sequence). The CDR3 is 14 residues long. The CDR3 DNA reads as TGTGCCAGCAGCTTCGACACCTACCAAGAGACCCAGTACTTC. Its protein product is CASSFDTYQETQYF.